This TCR beta chain was documented in a study of shared clonotypes between healthy human individuals (dated by TCRdb to the early 2020s). Turning to the overall study: Three men and a couple of women, aged 18 to 49 years, made up the cohort. The study deeply sequenced blood TCR repertoires of five healthy adults to estimate repertoire size and the extent of clonotype sharing between individuals. Different laboratories and diverse techniques were used to prepare libraries and sequence TCR repertoires, to increase sequencing depth and limit assay-specific biases. Leukapheresis yielded between about 0.9 and 8.9 billion PBMCs per donor. For each donor, CD4 naive and CD4 memory were each run on three plates, CD8 naive on two plates, and CD8 memory on one plate. Study-wide findings and limitations: Because the study included a small number of donors, the genetic and exposure-history diversity represented was limited. Based on pairwise subsampling, the degree of clonotype sharing among donors was expected to be affected by sequencing depth. Sampling was limited to blood, and TCR repertoires in tissue likely differ from TCR repertoires in blood. Compared with non-shared clonotypes, clonotypes shared by all four sorted-subset donors had higher generation probabilities. Estimated clonotype richness was generally larger for naive than for memory subsets. Incomplete sequencing was indicated by rarefaction of sorted-subset datasets, despite the large sequencing depth. Across a handful of donors, around 5% of naive CD4, roughly 3.8% of naive CD8, 2% to 2.5% of memory CD4, and about 0.4% of memory CD8 clonotypes were shared.

The CDR3 measures 11 amino acids from cysteine to phenylalanine. Only the CDR3 part of the read is kept: 33 bases, read in frame from the first base. According to the germline V gene (reference sequence), CDR1 reads DFQATT and CDR2 reads SNEGSKA. A distance of 12 bases separates the germline ends of V and J, which lose 6 bases and 9 bases respectively. TCR CDR3 regions were amplified from genomic DNA by multiplex PCR using the deep immunoSEQ assay. For each cell subset, the extracted genomic DNA was distributed evenly across all wells of several immunoSEQ 96-well plates, and each plate served as one replicate. For sorted subsets, about 210 ng of genomic DNA, equivalent to around 31,000 T cell genomes, went into each replicate PCR. Purified libraries were measured with a Qubit 3.0 fluorometer, size-checked on a Bioanalyzer 2100, and measured again with the KAPA Library Quantification kit. A separate single-read 150-cycle Illumina NextSeq 550 flow cell was used to sequence each immunoSEQ 96-well plate. In the authors' own workflow: Because only junctional sequences without quality scores were contained in the immunoSEQ output, filtering matching that applied to full-length reads could not be performed. To assign V/J genes and CDR3, sequences were annotated against IMGT germline references using PyIR, a Python wrapper for IgBLAST v1.9. Any read was removed if the V/J assignment was weak (E-value above 1e-6), the CDR3 was missing, or the read contained stop codons, out-of-frame junctions, or ambiguous translated residues. V3J clonotypes were defined by identical inferred V gene, J gene, and CDR3 amino acid sequence. Percentage overlap between repertoires was calculated by dividing the number of shared unique clonotypes by the size of the smaller repertoire. RTK rarefaction, the Chao1 estimator, and Recon v2.1 estimates of unobserved clonotypes were used to assess repertoire richness. OLGA was used to compute generation probabilities for all TCRbeta clonotypes that the gDNA method yielded from a handful of donors. In TCRdb, the immuneACCESS table is reduced to in-frame sequences with V and J assigned. These tables do not hold every clone; where another copy was compared, an unresolved V gene accounts for under half, and the others remain unexplained. V and J calls plus clone size are reproduced from that table; the DNA served to infer D and trimming. For this sample there are 1.5 million to 1.9 million clones; about 98% appear just once. The top ten hold 0.4% to 0.55% of the sample.

As regards this clone: This receptor's antigen is unknown. One base away there is no much larger clone; base qualities are not given.

The donors were healthy, HIV-negative adults with no recently reported acute infections or vaccinations. Only Caucasian adults living in Nashville, Tennessee, USA were represented among the donors. CD4+ T cells were enriched through magnetic negative selection, after which naive cells were positively selected on CD45RA and the remaining negative fraction served as the memory subset. Blood was obtained by leukapheresis, after which PBMCs were separated by Ficoll-Histopaque density gradient centrifugation and cryopreserved in liquid nitrogen vapor phase. Purity and quantity of every magnetically sorted T cell population were checked by analytical flow cytometry. Each sorted fraction had its genomic DNA isolated and then quantified by UV absorbance on a Nanodrop 2000c.

The V and J genes are TRBV20-1 and TRBJ2-4; the D gene lacks a confident call. Sequenced input: naive CD4+ T cells sorted from blood. The cell subset or site label of this sample denotes: CD45RA+ positively selected. The source is a man aged 30 to 39 in good health. The DNA reads as follows: TGCAGTGCCCAATCAGGATCCATTCAGTACTTC. It codes for CSAQSGSIQYF.